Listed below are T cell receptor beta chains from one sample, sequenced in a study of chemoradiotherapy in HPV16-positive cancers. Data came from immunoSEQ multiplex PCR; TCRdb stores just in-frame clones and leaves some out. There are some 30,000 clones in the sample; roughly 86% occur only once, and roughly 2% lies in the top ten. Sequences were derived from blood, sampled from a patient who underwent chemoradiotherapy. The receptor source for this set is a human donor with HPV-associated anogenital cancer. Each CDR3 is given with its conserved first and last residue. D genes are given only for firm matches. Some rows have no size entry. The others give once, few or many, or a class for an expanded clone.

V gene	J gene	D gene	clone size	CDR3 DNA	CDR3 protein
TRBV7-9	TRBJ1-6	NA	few	TGTGCCAGCAGCTTATTGGGCCAGGATAATTCACCCCTCCACTTT	CASSLLGQDNSPLHF
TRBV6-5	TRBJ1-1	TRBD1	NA	TGTGCCAGCAGTCGACCGGGACAGGGGAACACTGAAGCTTTCTTT	CASSRPGQGNTEAFF
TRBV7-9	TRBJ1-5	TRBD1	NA	TGTGCCAGCAGCTCCCTAGGACAGGGAAATCAGCCCCAGCATTTT	CASSSLGQGNQPQHF
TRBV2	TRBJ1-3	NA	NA	TGTGCCAGCAGACTTGGGGATCCTGGAAACACCATATATTTT	CASRLGDPGNTIYF
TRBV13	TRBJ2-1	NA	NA	TGTGCCAGCAGTTATACAGAAGTACCGTTCTTC	CASSYTEVPFF
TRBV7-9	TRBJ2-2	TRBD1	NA	TGTGCCAGCAGCTTAGGGGACAGGGTAAACACCGGGGAGCTGTTTTTT	CASSLGDRVNTGELFF
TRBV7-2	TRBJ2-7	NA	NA	TGTGCCAGCAGCTTAGGATGGGGCCACAACTACGAGCAGTACTTC	CASSLGWGHNYEQYF
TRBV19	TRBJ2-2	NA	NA	TGTGCCAGTAGTATCCGGACAAACACCGGGGAGCTGTTTTTT	CASSIRTNTGELFF
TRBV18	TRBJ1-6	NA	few	TGTGCCAGCTCACCAGGGAACGGTTCACCCCTCCACTTT	CASSPGNGSPLHF
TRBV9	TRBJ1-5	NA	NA	TGTGCCAGCAGCGTAGATGTGGATCAGCCCCAGCATTTT	CASSVDVDQPQHF
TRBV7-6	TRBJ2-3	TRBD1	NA	TGTGCCAGCAGCCAGACAGGGGGCCCAGATACGCAGTATTTT	CASSQTGGPDTQYF
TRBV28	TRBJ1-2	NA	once	TGTGCCAGCACCTCCTACGGAACGCCCAACTATGGCTACACCTTC	CASTSYGTPNYGYTF
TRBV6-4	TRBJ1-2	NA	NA	TGTGCCAGCAGTGACTCGACGACTTATTCTAACTATGGCTACACCTTC	CASSDSTTYSNYGYTF
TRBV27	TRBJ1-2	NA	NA	TGTGCCAGCAGTTTAGGGGCAGGGGTAGACTACACCTTC	CASSLGAGVDYTF
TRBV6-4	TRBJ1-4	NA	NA	TGTGCCAGCAGCCAGGACAGTAATGAAAAACTGTTTTTT	CASSQDSNEKLFF
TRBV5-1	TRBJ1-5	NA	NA	TGCGCCAGCAGCCAGGACGGCGGGGGCGTGGGTCAGCCCCAGCATTTT	CASSQDGGGVGQPQHF
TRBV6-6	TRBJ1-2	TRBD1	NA	TGTGCCAGCAGTCCGGGACAGGGGGGCGATGGCTACACCTTC	CASSPGQGGDGYTF
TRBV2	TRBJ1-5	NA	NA	TGTGCCAGCAGTGATGCCAGGGATGGTGGCAATCAGCCCCAGCATTTT	CASSDARDGGNQPQHF
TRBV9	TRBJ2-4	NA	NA	TGTGCCAGCAGCCCCCACACCGGGGCTGACATTCAGTACTTC	CASSPHTGADIQYF
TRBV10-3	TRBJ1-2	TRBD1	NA	TGTGCCATCAACAGGGGCTATGGCTACACCTTC	CAINRGYGYTF
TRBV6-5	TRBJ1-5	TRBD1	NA	TGTGCCAGCAGTCGACAGGGAAAAGGTCAGCCCCAGCATTTT	CASSRQGKGQPQHF
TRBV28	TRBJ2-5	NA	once	TGTGCCAGCAGTTTAGCTATCCGGGGGGCCGCTATGGAGACCCAGTACTTC	CASSLAIRGAAMETQYF
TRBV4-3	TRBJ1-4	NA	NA	TGCGCCAGCAGCCAAGATCTAAGGTCCAATGAAAAACTGTTTTTT	CASSQDLRSNEKLFF
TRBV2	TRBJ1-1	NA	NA	TGTGCCAGCAGTTTGGGGGCTGAGGTACAAGCTTTCTTT	CASSLGAEVQAFF
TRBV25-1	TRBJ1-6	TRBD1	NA	TGTGCCAGCAGCCTTCCGGGACAGCATTCACCCCTCCACTTT	CASSLPGQHSPLHF
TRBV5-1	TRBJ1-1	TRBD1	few	TGCGCCAGCAGCCAAGGGGGCAGGGAAGCTTTCTTT	CASSQGGREAFF
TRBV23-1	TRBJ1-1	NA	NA	TGCGCCAGCAGCCCAACACGGGACCCCGTGCATAGTGAAGCTTTCTTT	CASSPTRDPVHSEAFF
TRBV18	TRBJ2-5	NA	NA	TGTGCCAGCTCACCTAGGCCCCCCCAGGGGAGTGAGACCCAGTACTTC	CASSPRPPQGSETQYF
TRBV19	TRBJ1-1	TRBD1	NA	TGTGCCAGTAGTACAGGGGGGGGCGGGAACACTGAAGCTTTCTTT	CASSTGGGGNTEAFF
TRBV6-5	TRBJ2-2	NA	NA	TGTGCCAGCAGGCACATGGGCGCCGGGGAGCTGTTTTTT	CASRHMGAGELFF
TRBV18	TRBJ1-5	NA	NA	TGTGCCAGCTCACCCGGAAGCGATCAGCCCCAGCATTTT	CASSPGSDQPQHF
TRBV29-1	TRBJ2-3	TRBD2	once	TGCAGCACCGCGGGGGGGCAGGGACGGACAGATACGCAGTATTTT	CSTAGGQGRTDTQYF
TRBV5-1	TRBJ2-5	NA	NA	TGCGCCAGCAGCTTGTACAGGGCCCAAGAGACCCAGTACTTC	CASSLYRAQETQYF
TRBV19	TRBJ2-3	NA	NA	TGTGCCAGTAGTATACCTAGAGCCTCCACAGATACGCAGTATTTT	CASSIPRASTDTQYF
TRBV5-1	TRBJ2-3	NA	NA	TGCGCCACCAGCTCGGGTAGCGGATACACAGATACGCAGTATTTT	CATSSGSGYTDTQYF
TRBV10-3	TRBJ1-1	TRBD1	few	TGTGCCACAGGGGGCGCGAGCTCGGCGGCTGAAGCTTTCTTT	CATGGASSAAEAFF
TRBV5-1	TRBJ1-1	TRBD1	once	TGCGCCAGCAGCTTTGGGACAGGGGGCGAAGCTTTCTTT	CASSFGTGGEAFF
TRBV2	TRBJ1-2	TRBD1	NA	TGTGCCATCCGCAGGGGGCAAGGATATGGCTACACCTTC	CAIRRGQGYGYTF
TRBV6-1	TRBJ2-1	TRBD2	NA	TGTGCCAGCAGTGAAGCTAGCGGGGGGGCCAATGAGCAGTTCTTC	CASSEASGGANEQFF
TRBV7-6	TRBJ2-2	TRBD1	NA	TGTGCCAGCAGCTTAGCAGGGGGCGACACCGGGGAGCTGTTTTTT	CASSLAGGDTGELFF
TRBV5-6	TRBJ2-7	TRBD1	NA	TGTGCCAGCAGCTCGCTCGGGACAGCCTACGAGCAGTACTTC	CASSSLGTAYEQYF
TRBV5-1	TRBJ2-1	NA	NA	TGCGCCAGCAGCGTGGTCCGACCCTCCTACAATGAGCAGTTCTTC	CASSVVRPSYNEQFF